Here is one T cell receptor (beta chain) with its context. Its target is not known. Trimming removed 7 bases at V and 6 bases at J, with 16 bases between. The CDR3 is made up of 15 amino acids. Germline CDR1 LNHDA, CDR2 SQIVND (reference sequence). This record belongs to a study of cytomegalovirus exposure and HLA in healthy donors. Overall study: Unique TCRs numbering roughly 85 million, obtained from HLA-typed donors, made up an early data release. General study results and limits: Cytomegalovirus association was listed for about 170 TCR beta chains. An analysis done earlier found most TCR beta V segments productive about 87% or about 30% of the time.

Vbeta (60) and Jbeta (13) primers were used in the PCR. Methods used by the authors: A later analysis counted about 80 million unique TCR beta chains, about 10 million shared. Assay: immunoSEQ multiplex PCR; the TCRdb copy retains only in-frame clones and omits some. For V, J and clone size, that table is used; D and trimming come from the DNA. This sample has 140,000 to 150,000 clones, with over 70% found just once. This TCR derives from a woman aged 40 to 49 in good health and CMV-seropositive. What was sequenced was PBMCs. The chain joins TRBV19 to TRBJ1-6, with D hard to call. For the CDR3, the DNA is TGTGCCAGTACTACTGCGGATTCCACTAATTCACCCCTCCACTTT. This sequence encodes CASTTADSTNSPLHF.